The sequence of this T cell receptor (beta chain) was determined in a study of shared clonotypes between healthy human individuals (dated by TCRdb to the early 2020s). A note on the overall study: The cohort comprised a couple of women and a few men aged 18 to 49 years. For each donor, CD4 naive and CD4 memory were each given three plates, CD8 naive was given two plates, and CD8 memory was given one plate. To estimate repertoire size and how much clonotypes are shared between individuals, the study performed deep sequencing of blood TCR repertoires from a few healthy adults. Different laboratories and diverse techniques were used to prepare libraries and sequence TCR repertoires, to increase sequencing depth and limit assay-specific biases. Leukapheresis yielded between about 0.8 and 8.9 billion PBMCs per donor. The research as a whole found: Pairwise subsampling led to the expectation that sequencing depth would affect the degree of clonotype sharing among donors. Sampling was limited to blood, and TCR repertoires in tissue likely differ from TCR repertoires in blood. Sharing across four donors was observed for approximately 5% of naive CD4, 3.5% of naive CD8, over 2% of memory CD4, and around 0.4% of memory CD8 clonotypes. Higher generation probabilities were observed for clonotypes shared by all four sorted-subset donors than for non-shared clonotypes. Rarefaction of sorted-subset datasets indicated incomplete sequencing despite the large sequencing depth. Estimated clonotype richness was generally larger for naive than for memory subsets. Because the study included only a small number of donors, the genetic and exposure-history diversity represented was limited.

Concerning this clone: Its target antigen remains unknown. No base quality values were provided; no much bigger clone lies one nucleotide off.

TCR CDR3 regions were amplified from genomic DNA by multiplex PCR using the deep immunoSEQ assay. Extracted genomic DNA from each cell subset was spread evenly across all wells of several immunoSEQ 96-well plates, with each plate serving as a replicate. For sorted subsets, each replicate PCR was loaded with approximately 0.2 ug genomic DNA, equivalent to 25,000 to 35,000 T cell genomes. Purified libraries were quantified with a Qubit 3.0 fluorometer, sized on a Bioanalyzer 2100, and re-quantified with the KAPA Library Quantification kit. Each immunoSEQ 96-well plate was sequenced on its own single-read 150-cycle Illumina NextSeq 550 flow cell. As for how the authors treated the data: Because only junctional sequences without quality scores were contained in the immunoSEQ output, filtering matching that applied to full-length reads could not be performed. Sequences were annotated with PyIR, a Python wrapper for IgBLAST v1.9, and V/J genes and CDR3 were assigned using IMGT germline references. Reads with weak V/J assignments (E-value above 1e-6), missing CDR3, stop codons, out-of-frame junctions, or ambiguous translated residues were removed. V3J clonotypes were defined as sequences sharing an identical inferred V gene, J gene, and CDR3 amino acid sequence. To compute the percentage overlap between repertoires, the number of shared unique clonotypes was divided by the size of the smaller repertoire. Richness of each repertoire was evaluated using RTK rarefaction, the Chao1 estimator, and Recon v2.1 estimates of unobserved clonotypes. OLGA was used to compute generation probabilities for all TCRbeta clonotypes that the gDNA method yielded from a few donors. TCRdb retrieved this table from immuneACCESS and kept in-frame rearrangements only. Not all clones are present; in checked studies, unresolved V genes account for under half, and no reason is known for the remainder. The DNA gave D and trimming, while V, J and clone size come from that table. This sample holds approximately 530,000 clones; about 96% were observed only once. Of the sample, about 0.06% is held by the ten largest clones.

Healthy HIV-negative adults with no recently reported acute infections or vaccinations were included as donors. Every donor was a Caucasian adult living in Nashville, Tennessee, USA. CD4+ T cells were enriched through magnetic negative selection, after which naive cells were positively selected on CD45RA and the remaining negative fraction served as the memory subset. After blood collection by leukapheresis, PBMCs were isolated using Ficoll-Histopaque density gradient centrifugation and then cryopreserved in the vapor phase of liquid nitrogen. Analytical flow cytometry was used to check the purity and quantity of every magnetically sorted T cell population. Genomic DNA was isolated from every sorted fraction and measured by UV absorbance on a Nanodrop 2000c. This clonotype was obtained from a woman in her 30s in good health. Sequenced: naive CD4+ T cells sorted from blood. This sample's cell subset or site label indicates: CD45RA+ positively selected.

The nucleotide sequence is TGTGCCAGCAGTTCCCATCTCCTCTATGGCTACACCTTC. It codes for CASSSHLLYGYTF. The chain is encoded by TRBV6-6 joined to TRBJ1-2, with the D gene not clear enough to name. Taken from the germline V gene (reference sequence), the CDR1 and CDR2 loops are MNHNY and SVGAGI. The CDR3 spans 13 residues, from the cysteine through the phenylalanine. The sequence is cut down to CDR3 DNA, 39 bases in frame from base 1. V is shortened by 4 bases, J by 4 bases, and the region joining them spans 10 bases.